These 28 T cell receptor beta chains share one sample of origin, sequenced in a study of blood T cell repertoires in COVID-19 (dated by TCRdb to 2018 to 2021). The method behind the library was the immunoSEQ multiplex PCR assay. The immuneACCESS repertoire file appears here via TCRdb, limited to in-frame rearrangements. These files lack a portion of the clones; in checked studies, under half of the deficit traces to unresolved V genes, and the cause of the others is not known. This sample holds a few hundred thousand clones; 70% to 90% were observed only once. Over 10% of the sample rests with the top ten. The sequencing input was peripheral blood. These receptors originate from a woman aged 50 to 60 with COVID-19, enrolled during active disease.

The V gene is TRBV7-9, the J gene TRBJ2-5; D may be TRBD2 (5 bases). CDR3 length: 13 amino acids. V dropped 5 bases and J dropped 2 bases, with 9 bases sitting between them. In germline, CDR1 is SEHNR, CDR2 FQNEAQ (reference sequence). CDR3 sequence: CASSQRGQETQYF. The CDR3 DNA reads TGTGCCAGCAGCCAACGGGGACAAGAGACCCAGTACTTC.

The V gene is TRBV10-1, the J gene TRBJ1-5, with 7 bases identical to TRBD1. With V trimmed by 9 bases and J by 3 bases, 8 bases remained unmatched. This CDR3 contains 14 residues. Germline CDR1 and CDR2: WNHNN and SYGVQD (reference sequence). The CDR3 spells CARVPTGPNQPQHF. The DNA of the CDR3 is TGCGCCAGGGTACCGACAGGGCCCAATCAGCCCCAGCATTTT.

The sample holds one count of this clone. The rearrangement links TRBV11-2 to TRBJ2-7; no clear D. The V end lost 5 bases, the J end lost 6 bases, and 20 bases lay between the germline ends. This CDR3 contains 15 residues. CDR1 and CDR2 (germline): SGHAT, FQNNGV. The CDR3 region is CASSPNPDWHSEQYF. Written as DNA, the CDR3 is TGTGCCAGCAGCCCGAATCCCGATTGGCATTCCGAGCAGTACTTC.

In DNA, the CDR3 is TGTGCCAGCAGTTACTCGAGGGCCTCGCTCCACTTT. As protein: CASSYSRASLHF. The chain joins TRBV6-2 or TRBV6-3 to TRBJ1-6; D gene ambiguous. Germline values: CDR1 MNHEY, CDR2 SVGEGT. Trimming stripped 0 bases from V and 16 bases from J, with 10 bases between. The CDR3 is made up of 12 amino acids.

CDR3 protein: CASSHSGTANSPLHF. The CDR3, as DNA: TGTGCCAGCAGCCACTCCGGAACAGCAAATTCACCCCTCCACTTT. V and J are TRBV5-8 and TRBJ1-6; D remains unclear. Germline V gene sequence: CDR1 SGHTS, CDR2 YDEGEE. Trimming pared 4 bases from V and 7 bases from J, leaving 15 bases between. This CDR3 contains 15 residues.

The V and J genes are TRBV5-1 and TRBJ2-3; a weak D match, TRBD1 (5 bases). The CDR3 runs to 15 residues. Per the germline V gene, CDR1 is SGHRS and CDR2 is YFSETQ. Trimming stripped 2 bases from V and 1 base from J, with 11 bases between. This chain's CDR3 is CASSLGIGGTDTQYF. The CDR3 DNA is TGCGCCAGCAGCTTAGGCATAGGGGGCACAGATACGCAGTATTTT.

CDR3 bases: TGCAGTGCTAGTGAAGGGCTAGCGGGATACAATGAGCAGTTCTTC. Amino acids: CSASEGLAGYNEQFF. V gene TRBV20-1 combines with J gene TRBJ2-1, with 9 bases identical to TRBD2. This CDR3 has 15 amino acids. Germline V gene lookup returns CDR1 DFQATT and CDR2 SNEGSKA (reference sequence). Losses at the gene ends were 3 bases for V and 4 bases for J; bases not matched to a gene: 7.

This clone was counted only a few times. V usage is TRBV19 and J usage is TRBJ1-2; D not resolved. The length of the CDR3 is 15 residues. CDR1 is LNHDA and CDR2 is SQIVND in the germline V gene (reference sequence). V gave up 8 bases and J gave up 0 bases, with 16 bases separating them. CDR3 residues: CASDSRGASNYGYTF. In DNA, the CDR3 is TGTGCCAGTGACTCCCGGGGAGCCTCTAACTATGGCTACACCTTC.

The CDR3 reads CAWSDIRGYGYTF. In DNA, the CDR3 is TGTGCCTGGAGTGACATAAGGGGGTATGGCTACACCTTC. The chain recombines TRBV30 with TRBJ1-2, with D possibly matching TRBD1 (6 bases). Germline CDR1 is GTSNPN and CDR2 is SVGIG (reference sequence). The CDR3 covers 13 residues. Trimming removed 1 base at V and 5 bases at J, with 11 bases between.

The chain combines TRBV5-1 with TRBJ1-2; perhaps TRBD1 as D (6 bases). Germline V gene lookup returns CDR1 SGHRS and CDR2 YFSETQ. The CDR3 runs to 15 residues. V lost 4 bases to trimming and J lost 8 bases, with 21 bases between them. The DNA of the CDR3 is TGCGCCAGCAGCAGCGATCAGGGGAGTTATCGCGGCTACACCTTC. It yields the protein CASSSDQGSYRGYTF.

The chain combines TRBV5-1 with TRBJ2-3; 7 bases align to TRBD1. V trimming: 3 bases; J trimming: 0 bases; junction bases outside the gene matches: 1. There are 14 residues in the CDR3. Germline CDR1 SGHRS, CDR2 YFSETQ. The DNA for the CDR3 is TGCGCCAGCAGCTGGACAGGAAGCACAGATACGCAGTATTTT. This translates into CASSWTGSTDTQYF.

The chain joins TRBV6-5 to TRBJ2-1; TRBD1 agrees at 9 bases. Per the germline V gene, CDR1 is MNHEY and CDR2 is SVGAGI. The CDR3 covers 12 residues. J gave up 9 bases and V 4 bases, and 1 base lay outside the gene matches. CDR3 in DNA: TGTGCCAGCAGTTCGACAGGGGGTGAGCAGTTCTTC. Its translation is CASSSTGGEQFF.

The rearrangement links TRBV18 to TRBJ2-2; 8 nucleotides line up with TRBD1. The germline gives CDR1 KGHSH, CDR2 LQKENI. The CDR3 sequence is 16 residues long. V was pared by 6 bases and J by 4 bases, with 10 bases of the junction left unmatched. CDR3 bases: TGTGCCAGCTCCCTGACCGGGACAGGAAGCACCGGGGAGCTGTTTTTT. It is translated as CASSLTGTGSTGELFF.

For the CDR3, the DNA is TGTGCCAGCAGCACGACAGGAATGGGCACTGAAGCTTTCTTT. It encodes CASSTTGMGTEAFF. This chain connects TRBV5-6 to TRBJ1-1, with D tentatively TRBD1 (6 bases). The CDR3 has 14 residues. V gave up 4 bases and J gave up 4 bases, with 14 bases separating them. Germline lookup yields CDR1 SGHDT and CDR2 YYEEEE.

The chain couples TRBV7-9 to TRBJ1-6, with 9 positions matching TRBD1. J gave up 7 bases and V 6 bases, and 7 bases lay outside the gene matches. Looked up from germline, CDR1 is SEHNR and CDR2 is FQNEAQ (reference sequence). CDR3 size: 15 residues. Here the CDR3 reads CASSTAGTGNSPLHF. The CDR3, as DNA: TGTGCCAGCAGTACGGCCGGGACAGGGAATTCACCCCTCCACTTT.

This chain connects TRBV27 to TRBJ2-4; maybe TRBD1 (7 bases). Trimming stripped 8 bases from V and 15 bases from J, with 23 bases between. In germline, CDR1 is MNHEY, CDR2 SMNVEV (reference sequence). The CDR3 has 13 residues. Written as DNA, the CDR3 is TGTGCCAGCGCCCGGGAGCTCGGGACAGTTTGGTACTTC. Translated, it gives CASARELGTVWYF.

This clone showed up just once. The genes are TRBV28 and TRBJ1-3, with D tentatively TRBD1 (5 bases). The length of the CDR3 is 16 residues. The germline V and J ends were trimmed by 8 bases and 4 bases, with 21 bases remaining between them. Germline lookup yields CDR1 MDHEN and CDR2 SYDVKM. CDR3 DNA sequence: TGTGCCAGCGCCGGGGGTTCCCTCAGTTCAGGAAACACCATATATTTT. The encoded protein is CASAGGSLSSGNTIYF.

As DNA, the CDR3 is TGTGCCAGCAGCCTGAGGAGCCGTGAGACCCAGTACTTC. Translating it yields CASSLRSRETQYF. The rearrangement uses TRBV7-9 and TRBJ2-5; D not certain. Trimming shortened V by 5 bases and J by 5 bases, and 12 bases separated the two germline ends. CDR3 length: 13 amino acids. Germline V gene lookup returns CDR1 SEHNR and CDR2 FQNEAQ (reference sequence).

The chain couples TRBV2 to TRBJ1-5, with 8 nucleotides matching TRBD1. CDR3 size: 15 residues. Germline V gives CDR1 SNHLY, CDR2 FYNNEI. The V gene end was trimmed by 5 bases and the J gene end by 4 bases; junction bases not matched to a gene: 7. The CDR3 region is CASSPRTGYNQPQHF. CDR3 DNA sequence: TGTGCCAGCAGTCCACGGACAGGGTATAATCAGCCCCAGCATTTT.

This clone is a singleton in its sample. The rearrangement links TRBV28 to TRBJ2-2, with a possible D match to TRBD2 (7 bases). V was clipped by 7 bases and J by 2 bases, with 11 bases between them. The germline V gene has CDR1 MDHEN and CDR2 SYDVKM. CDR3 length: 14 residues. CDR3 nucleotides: TGTGCCAGCAAAGGCGGGGGCAACACCGGGGAGCTGTTTTTT. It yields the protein CASKGGGNTGELFF.

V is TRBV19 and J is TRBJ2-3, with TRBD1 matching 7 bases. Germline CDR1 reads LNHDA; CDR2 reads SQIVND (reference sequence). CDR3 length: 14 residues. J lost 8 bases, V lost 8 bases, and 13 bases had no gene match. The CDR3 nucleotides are TGTGCCAGTGGGAACGGTGGGACAGCTTTTACGCAGTATTTT. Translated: CASGNGGTAFTQYF.

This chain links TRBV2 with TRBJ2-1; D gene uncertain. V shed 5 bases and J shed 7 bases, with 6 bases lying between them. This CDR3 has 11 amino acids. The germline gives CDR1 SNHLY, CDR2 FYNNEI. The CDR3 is CASSLTNEQFF. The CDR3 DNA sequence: TGTGCCAGCAGTCTCACTAATGAGCAGTTCTTC.

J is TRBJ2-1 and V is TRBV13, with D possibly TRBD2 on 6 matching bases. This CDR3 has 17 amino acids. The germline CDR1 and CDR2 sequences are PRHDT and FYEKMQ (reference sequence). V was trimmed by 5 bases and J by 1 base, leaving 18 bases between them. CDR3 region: CASSRGAGSGSYNEQFF. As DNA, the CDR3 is TGTGCCAGCAGCCGAGGTGCGGGGAGTGGTTCCTACAATGAGCAGTTCTTC.

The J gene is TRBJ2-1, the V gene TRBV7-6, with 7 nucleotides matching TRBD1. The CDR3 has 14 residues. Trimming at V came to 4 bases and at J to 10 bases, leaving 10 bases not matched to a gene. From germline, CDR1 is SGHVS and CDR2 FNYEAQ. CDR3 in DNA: TGTGCCAGCAGCTCCCAGGGGGACGAGGACGAGCAGTTCTTC. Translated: CASSSQGDEDEQFF.

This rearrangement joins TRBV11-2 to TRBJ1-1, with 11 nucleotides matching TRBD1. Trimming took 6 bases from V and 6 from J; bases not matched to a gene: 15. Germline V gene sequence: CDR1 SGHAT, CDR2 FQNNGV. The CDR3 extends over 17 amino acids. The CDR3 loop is CASRGQGEFGFGAEAFF. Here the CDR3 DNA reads TGTGCCAGCAGGGGACAGGGGGAATTCGGATTTGGCGCTGAAGCTTTCTTT. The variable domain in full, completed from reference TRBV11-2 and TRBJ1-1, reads EAGVAQSPRYKIIEKRQSVAFWCNPISGHATLYWYQQILGQGPKLLIQFQNNGVVDDSQLPKDRFSAERLKGVDSTLKIQPAKLEDSAVYLCASRGQGEFGFGAEAFFGQGTRLTVV.

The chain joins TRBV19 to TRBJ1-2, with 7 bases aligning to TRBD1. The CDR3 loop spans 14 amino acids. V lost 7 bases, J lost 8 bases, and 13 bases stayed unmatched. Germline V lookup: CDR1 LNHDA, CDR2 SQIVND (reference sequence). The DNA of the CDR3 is TGTGCCAGTACTGTCGTCCAGGGGGGACAGGGCTACACCTTC. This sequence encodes CASTVVQGGQGYTF. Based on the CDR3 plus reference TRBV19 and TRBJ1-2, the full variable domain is DGGITQSPKYLFRKEGQNVTLSCEQNLNHDAMYWYRQDPGQGLRLIYYSQIVNDFQKGDIAEGYSVSREKKESFPLTVTSAQKNPTAFYLCASTVVQGGQGYTFGSGTRLTVV.

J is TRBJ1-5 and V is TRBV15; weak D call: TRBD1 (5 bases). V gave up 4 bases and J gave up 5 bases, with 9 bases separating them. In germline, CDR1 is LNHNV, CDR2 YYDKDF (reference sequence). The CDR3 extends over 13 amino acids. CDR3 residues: CATSTIQDQPQHF. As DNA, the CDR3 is TGTGCCACCAGCACCATACAGGATCAGCCCCAGCATTTT.

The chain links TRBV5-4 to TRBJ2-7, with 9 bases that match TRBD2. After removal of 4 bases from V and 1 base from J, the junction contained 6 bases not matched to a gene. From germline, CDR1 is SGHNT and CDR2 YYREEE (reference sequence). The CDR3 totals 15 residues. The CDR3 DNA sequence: TGTGCCAGCAGCCCCCTAGCGGGGCTATCCTACGAGCAGTACTTC. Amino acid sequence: CASSPLAGLSYEQYF.